This paragraph reports one T cell receptor beta chain. Repertoires were generated with immunoSEQ multiplex PCR, while TCRdb's copy carries only in-frame clones and drops some. The profile shows 30,000 to 40,000 clones, approximately 94% of them singletons. The CDR3 totals 14 residues. The germline gives CDR1 SGHNT, CDR2 YYREEE (reference sequence). The ends lost 0 bases at V and 5 bases at J; junction bases unmatched: 3. The sample belongs to a study of T cell changes during pregnancy in multiple sclerosis. The receptor comes from a female donor with multiple sclerosis, enrolled in a pregnancy study. This specimen was CD4+ T cells from peripheral blood mononuclear cells, taken in the second trimester of pregnancy. The chain links TRBV5-4 to TRBJ1-2; 8 bases are shared with TRBD1. CDR3 nucleotides: TGTGCCAGCAGCTTGGGGACAGGGAGGTATGGCTACACCTTC. This translates into CASSLGTGRYGYTF. Using reference TRBV5-4 and TRBJ1-2 for the parts outside the CDR3, the full variable domain is ETGVTQSPTHLIKTRGQQVTLRCSSQSGHNTVSWYQQALGQGPQFIFQYYREEENGRGNFPPRFSGLQFPNYSSELNVNALELDDSALYLCASSLGTGRYGYTFGSGTRLTVV.